This T cell receptor beta chain emerged from a study of cytomegalovirus exposure and HLA in healthy donors. Study as a whole: In a previous analysis, 110 million or so unique TCR beta sequences were found from some 180 million T cells. Study results and limitations: Later analysis reportedly placed an Asian-associated ancestry cluster below the roughly 700-donor mean in N-insertions.

Concerning this clone itself: Its antigen is currently unknown.

Vbeta (60) and Jbeta (13) primers were used in the PCR. Here immunoSEQ multiplex PCR was the method, and the copy in TCRdb shows in-frame clones only, minus some. The table includes 60,000 to 80,000 clones, about 69% detected once. The sequence was obtained from a woman in her twenties or thirties in good health and CMV-seronegative. Sample: PBMCs.

CDR3: CASSLSELMAEAFF. CDR3 nucleotides: TGTGCCAGCAGTTTATCAGAGTTAATGGCTGAAGCTTTCTTT. The chain employs TRBV27 and TRBJ1-1; D remains unclear. The CDR3 loop spans 14 amino acids. Trimming left V 0 bases short and J 6 bases short, with 11 bases between. Germline V CDR1 and CDR2: MNHEY, SMNVEV (reference sequence).